This T cell receptor beta chain was sequenced in a study of blood T cell repertoires in COVID-19. In the study overall: COVID-19 samples from acute and convalescent phases originated in the United States, Italy and Spain. PBMCs, B-cell-depleted T cells, or T cells were the source of the cDNA or gDNA that made up the material.

The CDR3 length is 13 residues. Unmatched junction bases numbered 7, after V lost 9 bases and J lost 3 bases. The germline CDR1 and CDR2 sequences are LNHDA and SQIVND (reference sequence). Sequenced by immunoSEQ multiplex PCR; TCRdb stores in-frame clones only, minus some. The profile shows 200,000 to 300,000 clones, around 87% of them singletons. The rearrangement links TRBV19 to TRBJ2-5; TRBD1 matches at 7 bases. The sequence was collected from a woman aged 45 to 65 with acute or convalescent COVID-19. The source material was peripheral blood. The CDR3 sequence: CASAGTEKETQYF. The CDR3, as DNA: TGTGCCAGCGCCGGGACAGAGAAAGAGACCCAGTACTTC. Full variable domain (remainder filled in from reference TRBV19 and TRBJ2-5): DGGITQSPKYLFRKEGQNVTLSCEQNLNHDAMYWYRQDPGQGLRLIYYSQIVNDFQKGDIAEGYSVSREKKESFPLTVTSAQKNPTAFYLCASAGTEKETQYFGPGTRLLVL.